Presented here are 27 T cell receptor beta chains from one specimen sequenced in a study of OX40 agonist ivuxolimab in advanced cancers. Assay used: immunoSEQ multiplex PCR; TCRdb lists only in-frame clones, some missing. The sample carries some 150,000 clones, approximately 90% recorded once. The material sequenced was CD4+ or CD8+ T cells sorted from blood, taken in a trial of the OX40 agonist ivuxolimab. The receptors here all came from an adult with an advanced solid tumor such as melanoma, head and neck, liver or kidney cancer.

This clone was counted only a few times. The chain has TRBV9 and TRBJ1-1; no clear D. Germline V CDR1 and CDR2: SGDLS, YYNGEE. The CDR3 is 15 residues long. Trimming removed 2 bases from V and 7 bases from J, with 18 bases in between. DNA for the CDR3: TGTGCCAGCAGCGTGGCAGAGGGCCCGCGAGTTGAAGCTTTCTTT. Residues: CASSVAEGPRVEAFF.

This clone was recorded once. V and J are TRBV28 and TRBJ2-7, with D possibly being TRBD2 (6 bases). The V end was cut by 6 bases, the J end by 2 bases, with 17 bases between. Germline V CDR1 and CDR2: MDHEN, SYDVKM. This CDR3 is built from 15 residues. This CDR3 is CASRGAGTGAYEQYF. CDR3 DNA sequence: TGTGCCAGCAGGGGAGCCGGGACGGGAGCCTACGAGCAGTACTTC. The variable domain in full, with the rest retrieved from reference TRBV28 and TRBJ2-7, is DVKVTQSSRYLVKRTGEKVFLECVQDMDHENMFWYRQDPGLGLRLIYFSYDVKMKEKGDIPEGYSVSREKKERFSLILESASTNQTSMYLCASRGAGTGAYEQYFGPGTRLTVT.

The rearrangement links TRBV6-5 to TRBJ2-2; D call uncertain. The CDR3 length is 15 residues. Germline CDR1 and CDR2: MNHEY and SVGAGI. Trimming cost V 2 bases and J 5 bases, with 12 bases left between them. The CDR3 DNA reads TGTGCCAGCAGTTACGGTCACTCCGGGACCGGGGAGCTGTTTTTT. The encoded protein is CASSYGHSGTGELFF.

This rearrangement joins TRBV5-1 to TRBJ2-2; TRBD2 aligns across 16 bases. The trim removed 7 bases at V and 6 bases at J, leaving 3 bases unmatched. The CDR3 has 15 amino acids. CDR1 is SGHRS and CDR2 is YFSETQ in the germline V gene. This chain's CDR3 is CASQGLAGGSGELFF. CDR3 DNA: TGCGCCAGCCAGGGACTAGCGGGAGGGTCCGGGGAGCTGTTTTTT.

This CDR3 is CASTTGGSSYEQYF. The CDR3 DNA reads TGTGCCAGCACTACGGGGGGGAGCTCCTACGAGCAGTACTTC. V and J are TRBV9 and TRBJ2-7; 8 nucleotides align to TRBD2. The germline CDR1 and CDR2 sequences are SGDLS and YYNGEE. The V and J ends lost 6 bases and 0 bases, in that order; junction bases with no gene match: 5. The CDR3 loop spans 14 amino acids.

Written as DNA, the CDR3 is TGTGCCTGGGGGACTGGGGGACTTAACCAAGAGACCCAGTACTTC. This codes for CAWGTGGLNQETQYF. The J gene is TRBJ2-5, the V gene TRBV30, with TRBD2 as a possible D gene (6 bases). Germline V gene lookup returns CDR1 GTSNPN and CDR2 SVGIG (reference sequence). Trimming took off 5 bases at V and 0 bases at J, with 16 bases between the two ends. This CDR3 has 15 amino acids. Filled out from reference TRBV30 and TRBJ2-5, the complete variable domain reads SQTIHQWPATLVQPVGSPLSLECTVEGTSNPNLYWYRQAAGRGLQLLFYSVGIGQISSEVPQNLSASRPQDRQFILSSKKLLLSDSGFYLCAWGTGGLNQETQYFGPGTRLLVL.

This sequence joins TRBV18 and TRBJ2-5, with D possibly being TRBD1 or TRBD2 (5 bases each). V lost 0 bases and J 5 bases, leaving 10 bases between the germline ends. The germline V gene encodes CDR1 KGHSH and CDR2 LQKENI. The CDR3 has 14 amino acids. CDR3 sequence: CASSPPQGEETQYF. The CDR3 coding sequence is TGTGCCAGCTCACCACCTCAGGGAGAGGAGACCCAGTACTTC. Looking up the rest from reference TRBV18 and TRBJ2-5 gives the full variable domain: NAGVMQNPRHLVRRRGQEARLRCSPMKGHSHVYWYRQLPEEGLKFMVYLQKENIIDESGMPKERFSAEFPKEGPSILRIQQVVRGDSAAYFCASSPPQGEETQYFGPGTRLLVL.

This clone was recorded only once. This chain links TRBV7-2 with TRBJ1-2; the D is unclear. The V end was cut by 5 bases, the J end by 4 bases, with 11 bases between. CDR3 size: 13 residues. The V gene's germline CDR1 is SGHTA and CDR2 FQGNSA. CDR3 loop: CASSLGEVYGYTF. Here the CDR3 DNA reads TGTGCCAGCAGCCTCGGGGAGGTCTATGGCTACACCTTC.

This clone was seen once. The J gene is TRBJ2-3, the V gene TRBV9, with TRBD1 matching 11 bases. V was pared by 4 bases and J by 2 bases, with 3 bases of the junction left unmatched. The V gene's germline CDR1 is SGDLS and CDR2 YYNGEE. CDR3 length: 15 residues. Here the CDR3 DNA reads TGTGCCAGCAGCAGGACAGGGGGCTCCACAGATACGCAGTATTTT. Amino acid sequence: CASSRTGGSTDTQYF. The variable domain in full, with the rest retrieved from reference TRBV9 and TRBJ2-3, is DSGVTQTPKHLITATGQRVTLRCSPRSGDLSVYWYQQSLDQGLQFLIQYYNGEERAKGNILERFSAQQFPDLHSELNLSSLELGDSALYFCASSRTGGSTDTQYFGPGTRLTVL.

This clone was picked up a small number of times. J is TRBJ2-2 and V is TRBV7-9; D is unclear. Germline V gene data show CDR1 as SEHNR and CDR2 as FQNEAQ (reference sequence). Deletions cut 3 bases from V and 4 bases from J, with 6 bases between. The length of the CDR3 is 13 residues. The CDR3 spells CASSLLSTGELFF. The CDR3, as DNA: TGTGCCAGCAGCTTGTTGAGCACCGGGGAGCTGTTTTTT.

The chain recombines TRBV4-1 with TRBJ2-1; TRBD1 agrees at 7 bases. J gave up 5 bases and V 4 bases, and 11 bases lay outside the gene matches. This CDR3 is built from 16 residues. Germline loops: CDR1 MGHRA, CDR2 YSYEKL. The CDR3 protein is CASSRLPGGTHNEQFF. The CDR3 DNA is TGCGCCAGCAGCCGCCTCCCAGGGGGTACCCACAATGAGCAGTTCTTC.

About this clone: The sample has other DNA sequences that encode this CDR3 too. The rearrangement joins TRBV7-9 to TRBJ1-2; D remains ambiguous. Germline V CDR1 and CDR2: SEHNR, FQNEAQ (reference sequence). V gave up 0 bases and J gave up 3 bases, with 5 bases separating them. The CDR3 extends over 13 amino acids. This chain's CDR3 is CASSLAGYYGYTF. DNA for the CDR3: TGTGCCAGCAGCTTAGCCGGATACTATGGCTACACCTTC.

This clone has a handful of counts. The chain uses TRBV6-4 and TRBJ1-1; 7 bases are a match to TRBD1. CDR3 length: 13 amino acids. V lost 6 bases, J lost 1 base, and 2 bases stayed unmatched. The V gene's germline CDR1 is MRHNA and CDR2 SNTAGT. The CDR3 DNA follows: TGTGCCAGCAGACAGGGGTGGAACACTGAAGCTTTCTTT. Translation: CASRQGWNTEAFF.

V usage is TRBV5-4 and J usage is TRBJ2-7; no clear D. This CDR3 comprises 14 residues. Germline loops: CDR1 SGHNT, CDR2 YYREEE (reference sequence). V was trimmed by 0 bases and J by 5 bases, leaving 12 bases between them. The CDR3 nucleotides read TGTGCCAGCAGCTTGGGGCTAGTCGGTGACGAGCAGTACTTC. Protein: CASSLGLVGDEQYF.

The chain links TRBV19 to TRBJ1-1, with D possibly matching TRBD1 (6 bases). Germline values: CDR1 LNHDA, CDR2 SQIVND (reference sequence). V lost 3 bases, J lost 1 base, and 15 bases lay in between. The CDR3 totals 16 residues. The CDR3 DNA is TGTGCCAGTAGTATTCTCCCCTCGACAGGGAACACTGAAGCTTTCTTT. Protein sequence: CASSILPSTGNTEAFF.

This sequence joins TRBV27 and TRBJ1-2, with D possibly TRBD1 on 6 matching bases. Germline V gives CDR1 MNHEY, CDR2 SMNVEV (reference sequence). The CDR3 runs to 16 residues. Deletions cut 6 bases from V and 3 bases from J, with 20 bases between. The CDR3 DNA follows: TGTGCCAGCAGCCCGGGACAAGGAAAAGCAGACTATGGCTACACCTTC. Translating gives CASSPGQGKADYGYTF.

CDR3: CASSLLARTDTQYF. DNA for the CDR3: TGTGCCAGCAGTTTATTGGCGAGAACAGATACGCAGTATTTT. The V call is TRBV27, the J call TRBJ2-3; D unclear. The CDR3 loop spans 14 amino acids. V lost 1 base and J lost 3, with 8 bases in between. Germline V gives CDR1 MNHEY, CDR2 SMNVEV (reference sequence).

The chain has TRBV5-8 and TRBJ1-4; 9 bases are a match to TRBD1. Germline V gives CDR1 SGHTS, CDR2 YDEGEE. The CDR3 is 18 amino acids. With V trimmed by 3 bases and J by 3 bases, 12 bases remained unmatched. The CDR3 region is CASSSGQGGVMSNEKLFF. The CDR3 nucleotides are TGTGCCAGCAGCTCGGGACAGGGAGGTGTTATGTCTAATGAAAAACTGTTTTTT.

The chain joins TRBV28 to TRBJ1-4, with D uncertain. The length of the CDR3 is 15 residues. The V and J ends lost 5 bases and 0 bases respectively, with 10 bases between them. The germline V gene encodes CDR1 MDHEN and CDR2 SYDVKM. This CDR3 is CASSRGSTTNEKLFF. CDR3 coding DNA: TGTGCCAGCAGTCGCGGGTCGACAACTAATGAAAAACTGTTTTTT. Full variable domain (missing parts from reference TRBV28 and TRBJ1-4): DVKVTQSSRYLVKRTGEKVFLECVQDMDHENMFWYRQDPGLGLRLIYFSYDVKMKEKGDIPEGYSVSREKKERFSLILESASTNQTSMYLCASSRGSTTNEKLFFGSGTQLSVL.

CDR3 coding DNA: TGCGCCAGCAGCCAAGGGTCAGTGGGGCTTGAGACCCAGTACTTC. Protein: CASSQGSVGLETQYF. The rearrangement links TRBV4-1 to TRBJ2-5; tentatively, D is TRBD1 (5 bases). The CDR3 is 15 residues long. Germline-derived CDR1 and CDR2 are MGHRA and YSYEKL. The V end lost 1 base, the J end lost 5 bases, and 14 bases lay between the germline ends.

The V gene is TRBV9, the J gene TRBJ2-3; perhaps TRBD2 as D (6 bases). Germline V gene data show CDR1 as SGDLS and CDR2 as YYNGEE. This CDR3 is built from 18 residues. V lost 0 bases, J lost 6 bases, and 23 bases lay in between. CDR3 region: CASSVAGERRVAHDTQYF. Written as DNA, the CDR3 is TGTGCCAGCAGCGTAGCCGGAGAGCGGAGGGTTGCCCACGATACGCAGTATTTT.

The V gene is TRBV6-1, the J gene TRBJ1-2, with TRBD1 as a possible D gene (6 bases). Trimming pared 0 bases from V and 2 bases from J, leaving 13 bases between. Germline V CDR1 and CDR2: MNHNS, SASEGT. The CDR3 loop spans 16 amino acids. CDR3 bases: TGTGCCAGCAGTGAAGCGGTAGGCAGGGGAAACTATGGCTACACCTTC. Translating it yields CASSEAVGRGNYGYTF.

This chain joins TRBV4-1 and TRBJ2-5; 9 nucleotides line up with TRBD2. This CDR3 has 16 residues. Looked up from germline, CDR1 is MGHRA and CDR2 is YSYEKL. V lost 2 bases and J lost 11; bases outside the gene matches: 15. CDR3 coding DNA: TGCGCCAGCAGCCAAACCTTGACTAGCGGACCGTTGGAGCAGTACTTC. Translation gives CASSQTLTSGPLEQYF.

This chain uses TRBV6-6 with TRBJ1-2; a possible D gene is TRBD1 (5 bases). The germline V and J ends were trimmed by 4 bases and 7 bases, with 13 bases remaining between them. Germline assignment: CDR1 MNHNY and CDR2 SVGAGI (reference sequence). The CDR3 spans 13 residues. This chain's CDR3 is CASSWEGTGGYTF. The CDR3 DNA follows: TGTGCCAGCAGTTGGGAAGGGACGGGTGGCTACACCTTC.

The chain recombines TRBV30 with TRBJ1-1; 7 bases match TRBD1. V dropped 2 bases and J dropped 5; count of bases not matched to a gene: 5. The CDR3 loop spans 13 amino acids. CDR1 and CDR2 (germline): GTSNPN, SVGIG (reference sequence). In DNA form, the CDR3 reads TGTGCCTGGAGTAACAGGGGAGGGACTGAAGCTTTCTTT. It specifies CAWSNRGGTEAFF.

The chain links TRBV19 to TRBJ2-2; D uncertain. Trimming took 1 base from V and 2 from J, leaving 5 bases between them. The CDR3 extends over 14 amino acids. Germline CDR1 and CDR2: LNHDA and SQIVND (reference sequence). This chain's CDR3 is CASSIAGNTGELFF. In DNA, the CDR3 is TGTGCCAGTAGTATAGCCGGAAACACCGGGGAGCTGTTTTTT.

The J gene is TRBJ2-3, the V gene TRBV2, with 10 bases lining up with TRBD1. J lost 3 bases, V lost 4 bases, and 4 bases had no gene match. There are 15 residues in the CDR3. Germline CDR1 SNHLY, CDR2 FYNNEI. CDR3 residues: CASSVRQGATDTQYF. CDR3 DNA sequence: TGTGCCAGCAGTGTAAGACAGGGGGCAACAGATACGCAGTATTTT. Drawing the rest from reference TRBV2 and TRBJ2-3, the complete variable domain is EPEVTQTPSHQVTQMGQEVILRCVPISNHLYFYWYRQILGQKVEFLVSFYNNEISEKSEIFDDQFSVERPDGSNFTLKIRSTKLEDSAMYFCASSVRQGATDTQYFGPGTRLTVL.